This TCR beta chain is drawn from a study of blood T cell repertoires in COVID-19. The repertoire was sequenced with immunoSEQ multiplex PCR; TCRdb's copy has only in-frame clones and lacks some. The table includes about 250,000 clones, about 83% detected once. Material for sequencing was peripheral blood. The receptor comes from a man aged 35 to 55 with active or convalescent COVID-19.

CDR3 sequence (DNA): TGTGCCAGCTCAGAGACAGGGGTTGGCTACACCTTC. Protein: CASSETGVGYTF. The V call is TRBV18, the J call TRBJ1-2; 8 positions match TRBD1. The CDR3 sequence is 12 residues long. V dropped 5 bases and J dropped 7; count of bases not matched to a gene: 3. Germline values: CDR1 KGHSH, CDR2 LQKENI. The variable domain in full, completed from reference TRBV18 and TRBJ1-2, reads NAGVMQNPRHLVRRRGQEARLRCSPMKGHSHVYWYRQLPEEGLKFMVYLQKENIIDESGMPKERFSAEFPKEGPSILRIQQVVRGDSAAYFCASSETGVGYTFGSGTRLTVV.